The source of this TCR beta chain is a study of blood T cells in healthy people across ages (dated by TCRdb to the mid-2010s). Context from the whole study: In model experiments, roughly one uniquely barcoded TCR beta cDNA molecule per two T cells was captured by template switching. Using the same blood draw, the study looked at two additional independent replicas of 1 million unique cDNA reads for two donors, one aged 18 to 30 and the other aged 80 or older. The study measured age-related changes in TCR beta repertoire diversity using deep sequencing normalized with unique cDNA molecular identifiers. Four age groups were formed from the donors: young (average roughly 15 years), middle-aged (approximately 42), aged (approximately 60) and long-lived (about 80). Paper-wide results and their limitations: Total diversity estimates from one million sequenced T cells were considered lower bounds and underestimates. A strong correlation was found between observed TCR beta diversity and the percentage of naive T cells measured by flow cytometry. Observed TCR beta diversity per million T cells fell roughly linearly with age, and a significant reduction was already apparent by age approximately 40. Because the CMV infection status of the donors was unknown, age-related changes in expanded clonotypes may potentially have been confounded. Bulk unsorted PBMC profiling prevented conclusive comparison of naive and antigen-experienced compartments. Compared with the aged group, the long-lived group had more naive CD4+ T cells, fewer expanded clones and increased TCR diversity, a pattern suggesting age selection.

Library preparation used 5' RACE. TCRdb lists the instrument as Illumina HiSeq 2500. A second PCR of about 6 to 12 cycles was performed with a sample-barcoded 5' primer and a J-beta primer mix. A template-switch 5' adaptor carrying 12 random nucleotides introduced a unique molecular identifier onto each TCR beta cDNA molecule. Each sample yielded at least 2.5 million CDR3-containing paired-end reads. First-strand cDNA synthesis was performed from all RNA using the Mint cDNA synthesis kit, with priming by a TRBC-specific oligonucleotide. After uracil-DNA glycosylase treatment, a first 18-cycle PCR used universal primers M1SS and BC2_uni_R on all cDNA. The authors' analysis ran thus. For normalization, 1 million high-quality reads, each with a distinct molecular identifier, were randomly selected from each sample. Instead of being binned into consensus sequences, reads that shared molecular identifiers were thrown out. MiTCR, run with a Q25 quality threshold and the strictest error-elimination algorithm, handled CDR3 identification, clonotype clustering and error correction. A nonparametric unseen species model with Euler transformation was used to estimate a lower bound on total TCR beta diversity. In TCRdb, the public reads were trimmed at Q25 with fastp and aligned with MiXCR, with productive beta chains retained. Duplicate CDR3 protein sequences are folded into a single record with the most common DNA and genes. The authors' filters were not applied to this entry. The sample has a few hundred thousand distinct CDR3 sequences on record, about 28% of them singletons. About 3.9% of the sample is held by the ten biggest clonotypes.

Turning to this clonotype: What this receptor recognizes is not known. No base quality values were provided; no much bigger clone lies one nucleotide off.

Donors were 35 to 40 systemically healthy Caucasian individuals from Russia aged about 6 to 100 years. Each donor gave about 9.7 milliliters of peripheral blood, drawn into EDTA-treated Vacutainer tubes. PBMCs were isolated by Ficoll-Paque density-gradient centrifugation, with at least 6 million obtained per sample. Total RNA was extracted from PBMCs with Trizol reagent, with at least 5.5 micrograms obtained per sample. For every donor, flow cytometry on a PBMC aliquot measured the percentage of naive CD45RAhigh/CD27high T cells. V is shortened by 4 bases, J by 0 bases, and the region joining them spans 14 bases. As encoded in the germline V gene, CDR1 is SGHRS while CDR2 is YFSETQ. The CDR3 spans 15 residues, from the cysteine through the phenylalanine. Of the read, only the CDR3 DNA is kept; its 45 bases are in frame from base 1. These sequences were also reported in another study, on T cells of mothers and their children. From the second report: Nine systemically healthy Caucasian individuals, comprising three mothers and their six children, were included as donors. cDNA synthesis consumed the entire amount of extracted RNA, loaded at 1.5 ug RNA in each 15 ul reaction. In the second PCR, the M1S primer introduced both the sample barcodes and 2-4 random nucleotides. Over 8.5 million TCR beta CDR3 reads were obtained for each mother, and 2.5 million to 3.5 million reads were obtained for each child. Thymic selection similarly shapes TCR recombination output in related and unrelated pairs, with minor effect from inherited differences. Normalized repertoire overlap was always slightly but never significantly higher in related than unrelated mother-child pairs. With a sensitivity of 90 to 100 clones per million clonotypes, no persistent microchimeric T cell clones were detected. To look for features that set related mother-child pairs apart from unrelated individuals, the researchers ran deep NGS to compare the TCR beta repertoires of mothers and children. On average, the children were approximately 11 +/- 4 years old, while the mothers were about 40 +/- 4 years old. After adapter ligation with NEBNext reagents, the libraries were sequenced on Illumina HiSeq 2000 with 100+100 nt paired-end reads. To avoid cross-contamination, the mother libraries and the child libraries were prepared a month apart and sequenced in separate runs. Each donor had between about 500,000 and 2,300,000 distinct TCR beta clonotypes identified. Naive TCR beta clonotypes were estimated from low-frequency clonotypes matched to each donor's FACS-determined naive share, without sorting.

This chain is built from TRBV5-1 and TRBJ2-7, with no reliable assignment of the D segment. Sample: blood. This TCR was sampled from a boy aged 2 to 10 in good health. The DNA sequence reads TGCGCCAGCAGCCAAGGCCATGTTAGCTCCTACGAGCAGTACTTC. Its coded protein is CASSQGHVSSYEQYF.